The entry below gives a single T cell receptor beta chain sequence along with its context. Its specificity is not known. This sample was taken from a study of CD8 T cells in ankylosing spondylitis. Germline V lookup: CDR1 SQVTM, CDR2 ANQGSEA. The V and J ends lost 6 bases and 5 bases respectively, with 11 bases between them. This CDR3 spans 12 amino acids. Study-level points and caveats: A motif in TCR beta, a set of about eight highly homologous variants, appeared characteristic of ankylosing spondylitis blood. Clones that were linked to disease were CD8+ and were relatively rare in peripheral blood. Reportedly, matched ankylosing spondylitis synovial fluid was significantly enriched for disease-linked clones.

By quantitative 5'-RACE with molecular barcodes, the TCR beta libraries were made. TCRdb redid the calling of the 5' RACE reads with MiXCR, one entry per CDR3 protein. The sample has under 850,000 distinct CDR3 sequences, around 20% seen once. Sequencing was carried out using blood, either unsorted or a sorted T cell fraction (not recorded which). The chain joins TRBV29-1 to TRBJ2-1, with D tentatively TRBD1 or TRBD2 (5 bases each). The sequence was collected from a male donor with ankylosing spondylitis. The CDR3, as DNA: TGCAGCGTCCGGGACCTAGACAATGAGCAGTTCTTC. Translated, it gives CSVRDLDNEQFF.